This is a list of T cell receptor beta chains from one sample in a study of blood T cells in healthy people across ages. Via MiXCR, TCRdb re-called the 5' RACE reads, giving one row per CDR3 protein. The sample includes roughly 500,000 distinct CDR3 sequences, approximately 27% seen only once; the top ten take around 20%. The sequenced sample consisted of blood. The receptors were gathered from a woman between 70 and 85 years old in good health. Each CDR3 is given with its conserved first and last residue. A D gene is named only where the DNA matches it firmly. The size entry is marked missing in some rows and otherwise reads once, few, many or a size class.

d_call | j_call | v_call | clone_size | cdr3_nt | cdr3_aa
- | TRBJ2-5 | TRBV18 | - | TGTGCCAGCTCACCCCTAAATTCAGGGCTCGAGACCCAGTACTTC | CASSPLNSGLETQYF
- | TRBJ1-4 | TRBV20-1 | few | TGCAGTGCTAGATTTGGAAAACTGTTTTTT | CSARFGKLFF
- | TRBJ2-1 | TRBV5-4 | few | TGTGCCAGCAGCTTGAAAAGCGATGGAAATGAGCAGTTCTTC | CASSLKSDGNEQFF
- | TRBJ2-7 | TRBV20-1 | - | TGCAGTGCTAGCTCTGAGGGGATTCCCTACGAGCAGTACTTC | CSASSEGIPYEQYF
- | TRBJ2-1 | TRBV5-1 | few | TGCGCCAGCAGCCCCTTGGGCCCCCGGAGCAATGAGCAGTTCTTC | CASSPLGPRSNEQFF
- | TRBJ1-1 | TRBV3-1 | - | TGTGCCAGCAGCCAAGAAATCCGCGGAAGGGGAGCTTTCTTT | CASSQEIRGRGAFF
TRBD1 | TRBJ2-3 | TRBV7-9 | - | TGTGCCAGCAGCCCGGACAGGGCCCCAGATACGCAGTATTTT | CASSPDRAPDTQYF
- | TRBJ2-5 | TRBV5-1 | - | TGCGCCAGCAGGGGAGCTCCGGGGGAGACCCAGTACTTC | CASRGAPGETQYF
- | TRBJ2-7 | TRBV7-8 | few | TGTGCCAGCAGCTTAGTCGTTCGGTCCGGCGAGCAGTACTTC | CASSLVVRSGEQYF
TRBD1 | TRBJ2-7 | TRBV27 | few | TGTGCCAGCAGTTTAGGACAGGGGGCTGCCGAGCAGTACTTC | CASSLGQGAAEQYF
- | TRBJ1-1 | TRBV7-6 | few | TGTGCCAGCAGCCTACACAAGGACACTGAAGCTTTCTTT | CASSLHKDTEAFF
TRBD1 | TRBJ1-2 | TRBV4-2 | once | TGTGCCAGCAGCCAGCGAGAGGGACAGTCGAACTATGGCTACACCTTC | CASSQREGQSNYGYTF
- | TRBJ2-1 | TRBV4-2 | - | TGTGCCAGCAGCCAAGCGAGAGGGAACCGGAATGAGCAGTTCTTC | CASSQARGNRNEQFF
- | TRBJ2-7 | TRBV12-3/TRBV12-4 | few | TGTGCCAGCAGTTTAGTGGGGTCCAACTACGAGCAGTACTTC | CASSLVGSNYEQYF
- | TRBJ2-3 | TRBV20-1 | - | TGCAGTGCTCCTATAGGGTGGAGCACACATACGCAGTATTTT | CSAPIGWSTHTQYF
- | TRBJ2-7 | TRBV7-2 | few | TGTGCCAGCAGCCAAAATGGAGGGACCGACGAGCAGTACTTC | CASSQNGGTDEQYF
- | TRBJ2-1 | TRBV24-1 | - | TGTGCCACCAGTGATTCCAACGGACTCTCCTACAATGAGCAGTTCTTC | CATSDSNGLSYNEQFF
TRBD2 | TRBJ2-5 | TRBV29-1 | - | TGCAGCGTTGTGGCTAGCGGGGTGGGAGAGACCCAGTACTTC | CSVVASGVGETQYF
- | TRBJ2-3 | TRBV27 | few | TGTGCCAGCAGCGGCGGGACCTACCAATATACGCAGTATTTT | CASSGGTYQYTQYF
- | TRBJ1-4 | TRBV5-6 | - | TGTGCCAGCAGCTTGGTTGATGCAGGGTATGAAAAACTGTTTTTT | CASSLVDAGYEKLFF
- | TRBJ2-5 | TRBV6-6 | - | TGTGCCAGCAGTTACTCTCGGTACCAAGAGACCCAGTACTTC | CASSYSRYQETQYF
- | TRBJ1-5 | TRBV12-3/TRBV12-4 | many | TGTGCCAGCAGCTTTGGCAATCAGCCCCAGCATTTT | CASSFGNQPQHF
TRBD1 | TRBJ1-2 | TRBV7-2 | few | TGTGCCAGCAGCACAGACAGGGGGCTTAAGGGCTACACCTTC | CASSTDRGLKGYTF
- | TRBJ2-4 | TRBV4-1 | medium-sized | TGCGCCAGCAGCCAAGATCGAGGGCGGAGAGCCAAAAACATTCAGTACTTC | CASSQDRGRRAKNIQYF
TRBD1 | TRBJ1-1 | TRBV5-5 | - | TGTGCCAGCAGCCCGATTTATACAGGGGGTATAGCTGAAGCTTTCTTT | CASSPIYTGGIAEAFF